This entry lists 28 T cell receptor beta chains sequenced from one sample in a study of blood T cell repertoires in COVID-19. Clones were sequenced by immunoSEQ multiplex PCR, and TCRdb holds only the in-frame ones, with some missing. The sample shows around 230,000 clones, about 80% of them seen only once. The sample comprised peripheral blood. Receptors originate from a woman of 80 years or more with acute or convalescent COVID-19.

The CDR3 is CASSTTGNSPLHF. The DNA for the CDR3 is TGTGCCAGCAGCACCACAGGGAATTCACCCCTCCACTTT. V usage is TRBV12-3 or TRBV12-4 and J usage is TRBJ1-6; the D gene is possibly TRBD1 (6 bases). The CDR3 spans 13 residues. V was clipped by 6 bases and J by 7 bases, with 10 bases between them.

This rearrangement joins TRBV15 to TRBJ2-7; weak D call: TRBD2 (5 bases). This CDR3 has 14 amino acids. V was cut by 1 base and J by 1 base, with 8 bases left in between. Germline V gene lookup returns CDR1 LNHNV and CDR2 YYDKDF (reference sequence). The CDR3 DNA reads TGTGCCACCAGCAGAGTGGACTTTTCCTACGAGCAGTACTTC. It encodes CATSRVDFSYEQYF.

The rearrangement joins TRBV6-6 to TRBJ2-7, with TRBD1 matching over 9 bases. From germline, CDR1 is MNHNY and CDR2 SVGAGI (reference sequence). CDR3 length equals 15 residues. J was trimmed by 4 bases and V by 0 bases; bases with no gene match: 4. CDR3 nucleotide sequence: TGTGCCAGCAGTTACTCAGGGACAGGGACGTACGAGCAGTACTTC. Residues: CASSYSGTGTYEQYF.

The table lists this clone with a count of one. The chain has TRBV7-9 and TRBJ1-1; D gene unclear. The CDR3 is 11 amino acids. Trimming cost V 5 bases and J 5 bases, with 6 bases left between them. Germline CDR1 is SEHNR and CDR2 is FQNEAQ (reference sequence). CDR3 sequence reads: CASSLLTEAFF. The CDR3, as DNA: TGTGCCAGCAGCCTTCTAACTGAAGCTTTCTTT.

The V call is TRBV5-1, the J call TRBJ1-2; tentative D call: TRBD1 (6 bases). V dropped 0 bases and J dropped 5 bases, with 11 bases sitting between them. Looked up from germline, CDR1 is SGHRS and CDR2 is YFSETQ. This CDR3 contains 14 residues. CDR3 loop: CASSLERTEYGYTF. In nucleotides, the CDR3 is TGCGCCAGCAGCTTGGAACGGACAGAATATGGCTACACCTTC.

This chain connects TRBV11-2 to TRBJ2-3, with TRBD2 matching over 10 bases. CDR1 and CDR2 from the germline V gene are SGHAT and FQNNGV. V lost 5 bases to trimming and J lost 4 bases; unmatched junction nucleotides: 6. This CDR3 has 15 residues. The CDR3 DNA sequence: TGTGCCAGCAGCGTCCCTAGCGGGGGAGCAGATACGCAGTATTTT. Its protein product is CASSVPSGGADTQYF.

The chain has TRBV7-6 and TRBJ1-6; no definite D call. This CDR3 contains 16 residues. Germline V CDR1 and CDR2: SGHVS, FNYEAQ. The germline V and J ends were trimmed by 4 bases and 6 bases, with 16 bases remaining between them. CDR3 loop: CASSWVCGAANSPLHF. The DNA for the CDR3 is TGTGCCAGCAGCTGGGTCTGCGGAGCTGCTAATTCACCCCTCCACTTT.

J is TRBJ2-7 and V is TRBV7-9; D is unresolved. Trimming removed 11 bases at V and 0 bases at J, with 8 bases between. Germline V gene sequence: CDR1 SEHNR, CDR2 FQNEAQ (reference sequence). This CDR3 comprises 11 residues. The CDR3 DNA follows: TGTGCCTCCAGAAACTCCTACGAGCAGTACTTC. It is translated as CASRNSYEQYF.

This clone was found once. This chain connects TRBV5-4 to TRBJ1-4, with TRBD1 as a possible D gene (6 bases). The V end was cut by 1 base, the J end by 3 bases, with 13 bases between. Per germline, CDR1 SGHNT and CDR2 YYREEE (reference sequence). The CDR3 spans 16 residues. CDR3 DNA: TGTGCCAGCAGCTTGAACAGCAGGGGACCTAATGAAAAACTGTTTTTT. Translating it yields CASSLNSRGPNEKLFF.

The CDR3 sequence is CASRVTGTDTQYF. The CDR3 DNA is TGTGCCAGTAGGGTAACAGGGACAGATACGCAGTATTTT. V and J are TRBV19 and TRBJ2-3, with a possible D match to TRBD1 (6 bases). This CDR3 is 13 amino acids long. Germline loops: CDR1 LNHDA, CDR2 SQIVND (reference sequence). V was pared by 6 bases and J by 3 bases, with 10 bases between.

V gene TRBV28 combines with J gene TRBJ1-3; D is ambiguous. The CDR3 runs to 14 residues. V was pared by 6 bases and J by 0 bases, with 9 bases between. Germline V gene sequence: CDR1 MDHEN, CDR2 SYDVKM. Written as DNA, the CDR3 is TGTGCCAGCAGACGTACAACCTCTGGAAACACCATATATTTT. Translated, it gives CASRRTTSGNTIYF.

V and J are TRBV19 and TRBJ1-5, with a tentative D call TRBD1 (6 bases). Germline V CDR1 and CDR2: LNHDA, SQIVND (reference sequence). Trimming took 5 bases from V and 4 from J, leaving 15 bases between them. CDR3 length: 15 amino acids. CDR3 sequence (DNA): TGTGCCAGTAGTGCTTCCAGGGGCGGAAATCAGCCCCAGCATTTT. This translates into CASSASRGGNQPQHF.

The CDR3 DNA reads as TGTGCCACCAGTGATTCCCCGGACAGGACCTCCAATGAGCAGTTCTTC. This codes for CATSDSPDRTSNEQFF. V gene TRBV24-1 combines with J gene TRBJ2-1, with 7 nucleotides matching TRBD1. The CDR3 runs to 16 residues. Germline CDR1 KGHDR, CDR2 SFDVKD. V shed 2 bases and J 6 bases; nucleotides not matched to a gene: 9.

This chain links TRBV6-1 with TRBJ2-5; the match to TRBD1 covers 9 bases. V dropped 3 bases and J dropped 5; count of bases not matched to a gene: 7. CDR3 size: 15 residues. Germline V gene lookup returns CDR1 MNHNS and CDR2 SASEGT. The CDR3: CASSDGTGWDETQYF. Written as DNA, the CDR3 is TGTGCCAGCAGTGACGGGACAGGGTGGGATGAGACCCAGTACTTC.

In regard to this clone: The same CDR3 also results from other DNA sequences found in this sample. This sequence joins TRBV5-6 and TRBJ1-1; no clear D. V gave up 0 bases and J gave up 0 bases, with 9 bases separating them. CDR3 length: 15 amino acids. In germline, CDR1 is SGHDT, CDR2 YYEEEE. For the CDR3, the DNA is TGTGCCAGCAGCTTGGTGGGAGGCATGAACACTGAAGCTTTCTTT. It codes for CASSLVGGMNTEAFF. The entire variable domain, with the rest obtained from reference TRBV5-6 and TRBJ1-1, is as follows: DAGVTQSPTHLIKTRGQQVTLRCSPKSGHDTVSWYQQALGQGPQFIFQYYEEEERQRGNFPDRFSGHQFPNYSSELNVNALLLGDSALYLCASSLVGGMNTEAFFGQGTRLTVV.

V is TRBV5-1 and J is TRBJ2-2; maybe TRBD2 (5 bases). This CDR3 region has 14 residues. Germline CDR1 is SGHRS and CDR2 is YFSETQ. The V end lost 4 bases, the J end lost 7 bases, and 14 bases lay between the germline ends. CDR3 sequence reads: CASSLLGGNGELFF. CDR3 sequence (DNA): TGCGCCAGCAGCCTGCTAGGAGGAAACGGGGAGCTGTTTTTT.

This chain uses TRBV19 with TRBJ1-3; D possibly corresponds to TRBD1 (5 bases). This CDR3 spans 16 amino acids. V lost 5 bases and J 0 bases, leaving 14 bases between the germline ends. In germline, CDR1 is LNHDA, CDR2 SQIVND (reference sequence). The CDR3 protein is CASSPSGTSSGNTIYF. As DNA, the CDR3 is TGTGCCAGTAGTCCGTCAGGGACTAGCTCTGGAAACACCATATATTTT.

The V gene is TRBV3-1 (or the pseudogene TRBV3-2), the J gene TRBJ2-7; D unresolved. Germline-derived CDR1 and CDR2 are LGHDT and YNNKEL (reference sequence). The CDR3 covers 11 residues. V dropped 5 bases and J dropped 3 bases, with 5 bases sitting between them. The CDR3 nucleotides read TGTGCCAGCAGCTCCAACTACGAGCAGTACTTC. It yields the protein CASSSNYEQYF.

This rearrangement joins TRBV28 to TRBJ2-7; tentative D call: TRBD2 (5 bases). The V end lost 4 bases, the J end lost 6 bases, and 25 bases lay between the germline ends. The CDR3 length is 17 residues. Germline values: CDR1 MDHEN, CDR2 SYDVKM. The CDR3 coding sequence is TGTGCCAGCAGTTCCGCGAGGGTTGAGGGCCCGGCCCTCGAGCAGTACTTC. Translating gives CASSSARVEGPALEQYF.

V and J are TRBV6-2 or TRBV6-3 and TRBJ1-2; maybe TRBD1 (5 bases). The CDR3 runs 13 residues. CDR1 and CDR2 from the germline V gene are MNHEY and SVGEGT. Trimming stripped 4 bases from V and 7 bases from J, with 13 bases between. The CDR3 protein is CASSSGGARGYTF. For the CDR3, the DNA is TGTGCCAGCAGTTCCGGGGGAGCTCGTGGCTACACCTTC.

This chain uses TRBV5-1 with TRBJ1-1; no firm D call. The germline gives CDR1 SGHRS, CDR2 YFSETQ. This CDR3 region has 14 residues. V lost 2 bases, J lost 1 base, and 9 bases lay in between. This CDR3 reads CASSFTSQNTEAFF. CDR3 bases: TGCGCCAGCAGCTTTACTTCGCAGAACACTGAAGCTTTCTTT.

This chain connects TRBV6-5 to TRBJ1-1; D remains ambiguous. Germline assignment: CDR1 MNHEY and CDR2 SVGAGI. Trimming pared 2 bases from V and 0 bases from J, leaving 10 bases between. This CDR3 has 15 amino acids. The CDR3 sequence is CASSYSGILNTEAFF. CDR3 coding DNA: TGTGCCAGCAGTTACAGCGGGATTCTGAACACTGAAGCTTTCTTT.

This clone was counted between two and nine times. The chain combines TRBV5-1 with TRBJ1-2; TRBD1 might be the D (5 bases). The CDR3 consists of 15 residues. The germline V gene encodes CDR1 SGHRS and CDR2 YFSETQ. With 1 base removed from V and 2 bases from J, the gap between germline ends came to 12 bases. Here the CDR3 reads CASSLSATANYGYTF. CDR3 in DNA: TGCGCCAGCAGCTTGTCGGCGACAGCGAACTATGGCTACACCTTC.

The chain recombines TRBV4-2 with TRBJ1-2; 7 nucleotides align to TRBD1. This CDR3 has 16 amino acids. From germline, CDR1 is LGHNA and CDR2 YNFKEQ. V gave up 4 bases and J gave up 5 bases; unmatched junction bases: 13. CDR3 residues: CASSRRPDRDEYGYTF. The DNA for the CDR3 is TGTGCCAGCAGCCGTAGGCCCGACAGGGACGAGTATGGCTACACCTTC.

The sample holds a few counts of this clone. The chain employs TRBV2 and TRBJ1-4; D is unclear. This CDR3 has 12 amino acids. Looked up from germline, CDR1 is SNHLY and CDR2 is FYNNEI. The V gene lost 8 bases and the J gene lost 1 base, with 5 bases spanning the gap. CDR3 residues: CASSVTNEKLFF. The CDR3 coding sequence is TGTGCCAGCTCGGTAACTAATGAAAAACTGTTTTTT.

This clone was recorded only once. The gene calls are TRBV15 and TRBJ2-7, with 8 bases lining up with TRBD1. V gave up 5 bases and J gave up 0 bases; unmatched junction bases: 9. There are 16 residues in the CDR3. CDR1 and CDR2 (germline): LNHNV, YYDKDF (reference sequence). CDR3 residues: CATSYAGTGSSYEQYF. CDR3 DNA sequence: TGTGCCACCAGCTACGCCGGGACAGGTAGCTCCTACGAGCAGTACTTC. Based on the CDR3 plus reference TRBV15 and TRBJ2-7, the full variable domain is DAMVIQNPRYQVTQFGKPVTLSCSQTLNHNVMYWYQQKSSQAPKLLFHYYDKDFNNEADTPDNFQSRRPNTSFCFLDIRSPGLGDTAMYLCATSYAGTGSSYEQYFGPGTRLTVT.

The CDR3: CASSEAGQNNQPQHF. CDR3 nucleotide sequence: TGTGCCAGCAGTGAAGCTGGACAGAACAATCAGCCCCAGCATTTT. The rearrangement uses TRBV6-1 and TRBJ1-5; maybe TRBD1 (6 bases). The germline gives CDR1 MNHNS, CDR2 SASEGT. V was pared by 0 bases and J by 3 bases, with 9 bases between. The CDR3 extends over 15 amino acids.

V and J are TRBV30 and TRBJ1-4; D is undetermined. CDR1 is GTSNPN and CDR2 is SVGIG in the germline V gene (reference sequence). Trimming left V 2 bases short and J 7 bases short, with 11 bases between. This CDR3 region has 13 residues. The CDR3 DNA reads TGTGCCTGGAGTAGCTTGGGCCCTGAAAAACTGTTTTTT. Translating gives CAWSSLGPEKLFF.